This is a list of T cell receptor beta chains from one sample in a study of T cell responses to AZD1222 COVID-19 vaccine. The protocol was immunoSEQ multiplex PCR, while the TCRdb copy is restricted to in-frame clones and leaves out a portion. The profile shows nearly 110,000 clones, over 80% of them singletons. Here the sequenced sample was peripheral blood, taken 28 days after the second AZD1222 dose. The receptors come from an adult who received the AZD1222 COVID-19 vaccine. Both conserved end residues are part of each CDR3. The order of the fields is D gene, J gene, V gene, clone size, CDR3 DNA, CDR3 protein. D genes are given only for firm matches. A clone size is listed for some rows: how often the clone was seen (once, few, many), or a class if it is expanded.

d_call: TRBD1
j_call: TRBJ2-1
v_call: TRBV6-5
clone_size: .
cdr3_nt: TGTGCCAGCAACACCGGGACAGGGGCAGGGGATGAGCAGTTCTTC
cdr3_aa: CASNTGTGAGDEQFF

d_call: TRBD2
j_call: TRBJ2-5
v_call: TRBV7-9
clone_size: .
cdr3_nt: TGTGCCAGCAGCTTAGTTAGCGGGGGGCTCCGCGAGACCCAGTACTTC
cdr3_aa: CASSLVSGGLRETQYF

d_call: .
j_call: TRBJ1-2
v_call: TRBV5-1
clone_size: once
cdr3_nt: TGCGCCAGCAGCCCGGGAGAGTATGGCTACACCTTC
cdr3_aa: CASSPGEYGYTF

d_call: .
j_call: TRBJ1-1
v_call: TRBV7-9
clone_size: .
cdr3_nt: TGTGCCAGCAGCCCGAGTGGTGGCCCTGAAGCTTTCTTT
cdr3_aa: CASSPSGGPEAFF

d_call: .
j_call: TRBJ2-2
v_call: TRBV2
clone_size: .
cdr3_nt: TGTGCCAGCAGCGCTGACAGGGAGGGAGCCGGGGAGCTGTTTTTT
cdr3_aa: CASSADREGAGELFF

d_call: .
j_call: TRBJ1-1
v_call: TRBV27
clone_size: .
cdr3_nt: TGTGCCAGCAGTGTTCAGGGGCTAAACACTGAAGCTTTCTTT
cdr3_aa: CASSVQGLNTEAFF

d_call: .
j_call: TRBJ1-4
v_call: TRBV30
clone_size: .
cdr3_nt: TGTGCCTGGAGTTGGGGGGCTGGTCAAAAACTGTTTTTT
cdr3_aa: CAWSWGAGQKLFF

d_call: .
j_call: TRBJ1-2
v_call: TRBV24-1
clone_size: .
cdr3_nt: TGTGCCACCAGTGATTTGTCGAATCACGGCGGCTACACCTTC
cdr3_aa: CATSDLSNHGGYTF

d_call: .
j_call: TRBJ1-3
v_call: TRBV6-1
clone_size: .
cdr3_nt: TGTGCCAGCAGTGAATGGCAGGGGAGGAGAAACACCATATATTTT
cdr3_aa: CASSEWQGRRNTIYF

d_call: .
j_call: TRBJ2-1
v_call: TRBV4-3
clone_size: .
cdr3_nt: TGCGCCAGCAGCCAAGATGCGGGCCTAAATGAGCAGTTCTTC
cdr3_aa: CASSQDAGLNEQFF

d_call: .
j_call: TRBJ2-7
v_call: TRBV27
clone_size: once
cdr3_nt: TGTGCCAGCAGTTTTCTCGGCTCCTACGAGCAGTACTTC
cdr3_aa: CASSFLGSYEQYF

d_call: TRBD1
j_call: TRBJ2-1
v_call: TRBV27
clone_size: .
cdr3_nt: TGTGCCAGCAAGGGACAGGGCCTATTTGAGCAGTTCTTC
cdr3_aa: CASKGQGLFEQFF

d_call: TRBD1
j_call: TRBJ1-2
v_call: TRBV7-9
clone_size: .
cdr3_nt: TGTGCCAGCAGCTCACCGGGACAGGGGAGCGGCTACACCTTC
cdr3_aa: CASSSPGQGSGYTF

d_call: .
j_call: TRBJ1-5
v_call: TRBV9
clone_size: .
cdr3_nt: TGTGCCAGCAGCTTAGGAGACAATCAGCCCCAGCATTTT
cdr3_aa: CASSLGDNQPQHF

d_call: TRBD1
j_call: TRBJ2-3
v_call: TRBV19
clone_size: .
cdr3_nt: TGTGCCAGTACCGGACAGGCTCGGGATACGCAGTATTTT
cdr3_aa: CASTGQARDTQYF

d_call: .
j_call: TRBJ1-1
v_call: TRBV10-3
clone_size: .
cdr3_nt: TGTGCCATCAGTGGGGCCGGGGGCGAAGGGAACACTGAAGCTTTCTTT
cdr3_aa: CAISGAGGEGNTEAFF

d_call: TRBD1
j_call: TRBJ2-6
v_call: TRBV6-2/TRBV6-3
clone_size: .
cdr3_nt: TGTGCCAGCAGTTACGACAGGGGGCTTGGGGCCAACGTCCTGACTTTC
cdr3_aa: CASSYDRGLGANVLTF